These T cell receptor beta chains were read from a single sample in a study of T-cell reconstitution after alpha-beta-depleted transplantation in children. TCRdb independently ran MiXCR on the PCR reads; one entry per CDR3 protein. The sample has hundreds of thousands of distinct CDR3 sequences, over 10% seen once. Specimen: PBMCs, mostly from graft donor cells, collected 360 days after TCRalphabeta/CD19-depleted stem cell transplant. The receptor set was obtained from a male patient between 5 and 17 years old who had a stem cell transplant for acute myeloid leukemia, so the T cells may come from the graft donor. Each CDR3 is given with its conserved first and last residue.

V gene	J gene	CDR3 length	CDR3 protein
TRBV29-1	TRBJ2-5	13	CSVDVRGHETQYF
TRBV12-3/TRBV12-4	TRBJ2-2	14	CASSLRSRTGELFF
TRBV20-1	TRBJ2-1	13	CSAPRYGNNEQFF
TRBV18	TRBJ2-5	15	CASSPRNRGIETQYF
TRBV29-1	TRBJ2-3	12	CSADSGTDTQYF
TRBV24-1	TRBJ2-3	17	CATSDLGLAGEDHTQYF
TRBV15	TRBJ2-1	15	CATSSGTSVLDEQFF
TRBV27	TRBJ2-2	18	CASSSGLAGWINTGELFF
TRBV12-3/TRBV12-4	TRBJ1-2	13	CASTSTGRHGYTF
TRBV20-1	TRBJ2-3	14	CSARWDRGTDTQYF
TRBV28	TRBJ2-6	16	CASSLRTGTGANVLTF
TRBV12-3/TRBV12-4	TRBJ2-1	15	CASSQLARLYNEQFF
TRBV7-6	TRBJ2-7	15	CASSSSYRGIYEQYF
TRBV6-5	TRBJ2-3	15	CASSYLGVGTDTQYF
TRBV20-1	TRBJ2-7	13	CSARAGGPYEQYF
TRBV12-3/TRBV12-4	TRBJ1-3	18	CASSLSGGRGPSGNTIYF
TRBV29-1	TRBJ2-6	14	CSVLRGTGANVLTF
TRBV6-5	TRBJ2-7	13	CASSRQASYEQYF